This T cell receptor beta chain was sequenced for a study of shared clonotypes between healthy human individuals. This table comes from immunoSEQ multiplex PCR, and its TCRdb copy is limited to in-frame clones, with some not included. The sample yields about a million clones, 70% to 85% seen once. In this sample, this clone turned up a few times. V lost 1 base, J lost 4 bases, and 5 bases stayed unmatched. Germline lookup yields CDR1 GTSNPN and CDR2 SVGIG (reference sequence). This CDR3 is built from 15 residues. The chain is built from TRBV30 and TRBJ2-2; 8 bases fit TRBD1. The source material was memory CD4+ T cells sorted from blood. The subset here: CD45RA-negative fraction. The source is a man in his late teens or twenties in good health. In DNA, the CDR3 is TGTGCCTGGAGTGCCGACAGGGGCGCCACCGGGGAGCTGTTTTTT. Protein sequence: CAWSADRGATGELFF.